The clone carrying this T cell receptor beta chain was detected only once. Profiling that covered TCR beta VDJ and CDR3 relied on genomic DNA as its template. TCRdb reprocessed the reads with MiXCR, giving one entry per CDR3 protein. The sample consists of roughly 240,000 distinct CDR3 sequences, approximately 50% of them appearing once. This sample is drawn from a study of CD8+CD57+ T cells in acquired aplastic anemia. Study as a whole: 3 to 4 ug was the average amount of DNA from sorted CD4+ and CD8+ cells.

The V end was cut by 2 bases, the J end by 4 bases, with 8 bases between. The CDR3 consists of 14 residues. CDR1 and CDR2 (germline): KGHDR, SFDVKD. Sequencing was done on patients that had shown CD8+CD57+ cell expansion by flow cytometry. The J gene is TRBJ2-1, the V gene TRBV24-1; D is unresolved. The sequence was collected from a human donor with aplastic anemia. The sample consisted of sorted CD4+, CD8+, or CD8+CD57+ T cells (not recorded which) from PBMCs. CDR3 coding DNA: TGTGCCACCAGTGATTCCGGGCCTTACAATGAGCAGTTCTTC. This sequence encodes CATSDSGPYNEQFF.